This T cell receptor beta chain came from a study of CD8+ T cells in alopecia areata. The wider study: Administration of oral tofacitinib to treated patients was at 5 to 10 mg twice daily. Overall study findings and caveats: Many expanded lesional clones persisted in scalp and blood during tofacitinib. For baseline CD8+ expansion, any link to response stays uncertain with one nonresponder. Patients displayed less clarity in TCR sharing than mice, a finding possibly related to HLA.

CDR3 size: 15 residues. The germline gives CDR1 LNHNV, CDR2 YYDKDF (reference sequence). Trimming shortened V by 1 base and J by 8 bases, and 14 bases separated the two germline ends. Treatment defined: oral pan-JAK inhibitor, 5-10 mg twice daily. RNA, once extracted, was reverse transcribed into cDNA for use as the sequencing template. Some clones are missing from TCRdb's copy, which holds only in-frame ones; the method was immunoSEQ multiplex PCR. The sample holds more than 90,000 clones, 60% seen once. Comments on this clone: Its specificity is unknown.

The J gene is TRBJ1-4, the V gene TRBV15; tentatively, D is TRBD1 (6 bases). This clonotype was obtained from a human donor with alopecia areata. Sequenced here: CD8+ T cells sorted from blood, sampled at roughly week 55, from a patient treated with tofacitinib. The CDR3 region has the DNA TGTGCCACCAGCAGAGCCCGCAGGGGAAGCGAAAAACTGTTTTTT. Translated, it gives CATSRARRGSEKLFF.